This T cell receptor (beta chain) is from a study of CD8+CD57+ T cells in acquired aplastic anemia. Study context: DNA from sorted CD4+ and CD8+ cells averaged roughly 3.4 ug. General study points: Found in both controls and patients were 25 to 35 CD8+ CDR3 sequences. Patients were compared with controls for CD8+ Simpson's diversity, and no significant difference emerged.

Using genomic DNA as the template, TCR beta VDJ and CDR3 profiling was carried out. TCRdb itself ran the reads through MiXCR, one entry per CDR3 protein. Among about 130,000 distinct CDR3 sequences listed, around 41% were seen once. Germline V gene sequence: CDR1 DFQATT, CDR2 SNEGSKA (reference sequence). CDR3 length: 15 residues. Trimming removed 6 bases at V and 0 bases at J, with 18 bases between. Comment on this clonotype: The antigen is undetermined.

The sample taken for sequencing was sorted CD4+, CD8+, or CD8+CD57+ T cells (not recorded which) from PBMCs. The receptor's source is a human donor in good health, serving as a control. The rearrangement links TRBV20-1 to TRBJ2-7; possibly TRBD2 for D (6 bases). CDR3 protein: CSAKGVSGPSYEQYF. The DNA for the CDR3 is TGCAGTGCAAAAGGGGTGAGCGGGCCCTCCTACGAGCAGTACTTC.